The text below deals with one T cell receptor beta chain. What it recognizes is unknown. From the 5' RACE reads, TCRdb called clonotypes with MiXCR, one entry per CDR3 protein. The sample lists approximately 260,000 distinct CDR3 sequences; over 15% were seen once. The data were obtained in a study of T-cell memory formation after mild COVID-19. Looking at the study overall: The study found TCR clusters largely donor specific. Study-wide results and limits: Detection of some responders pre-infection suggested pre-existing cross-reactive memory T cells participated.

The source of this sequence is a man between 18 and 29 years old who had mild COVID-19 (a few samples of this study predate the infection). Cell type and time point are not known. Sample: PBMCs or a T cell subset sorted from them (not recorded which).

Here the CDR3 DNA reads TGTGCCAGCAGTTGGGACGGTAGCAATCAGCCCCAGCATTTT. Translation gives CASSWDGSNQPQHF. The chain links TRBV12-3 or TRBV12-4 to TRBJ1-5; D might be TRBD1 (5 bases). Trimming took 4 bases from V and 0 from J, leaving 7 bases between them. CDR3 length: 14 amino acids.